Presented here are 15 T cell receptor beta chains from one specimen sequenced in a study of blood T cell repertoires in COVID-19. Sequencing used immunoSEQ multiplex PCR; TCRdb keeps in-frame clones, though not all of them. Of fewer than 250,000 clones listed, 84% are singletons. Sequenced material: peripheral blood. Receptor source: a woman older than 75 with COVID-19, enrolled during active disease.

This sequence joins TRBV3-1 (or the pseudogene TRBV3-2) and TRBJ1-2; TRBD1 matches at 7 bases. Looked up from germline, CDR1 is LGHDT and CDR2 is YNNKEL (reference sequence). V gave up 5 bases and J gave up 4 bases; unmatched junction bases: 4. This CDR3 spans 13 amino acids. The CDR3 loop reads CASSDREAYGYTF. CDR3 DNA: TGTGCCAGCAGCGACAGGGAAGCCTATGGCTACACCTTC.

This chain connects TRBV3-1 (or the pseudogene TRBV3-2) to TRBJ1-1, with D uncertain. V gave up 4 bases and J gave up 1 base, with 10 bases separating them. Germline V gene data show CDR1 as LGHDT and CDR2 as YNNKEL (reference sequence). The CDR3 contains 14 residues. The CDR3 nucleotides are TGTGCCAGCAGCCGCCAGGTCTCGAACACTGAAGCTTTCTTT. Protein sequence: CASSRQVSNTEAFF.

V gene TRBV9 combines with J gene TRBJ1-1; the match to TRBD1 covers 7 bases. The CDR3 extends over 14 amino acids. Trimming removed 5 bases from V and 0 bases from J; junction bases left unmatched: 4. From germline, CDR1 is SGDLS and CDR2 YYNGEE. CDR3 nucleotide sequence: TGTGCCAGCAGTGGACAGGTGATGAACACTGAAGCTTTCTTT. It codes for CASSGQVMNTEAFF. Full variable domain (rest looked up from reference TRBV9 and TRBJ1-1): DSGVTQTPKHLITATGQRVTLRCSPRSGDLSVYWYQQSLDQGLQFLIQYYNGEERAKGNILERFSAQQFPDLHSELNLSSLELGDSALYFCASSGQVMNTEAFFGQGTRLTVV.

CDR3 loop: CASRDSMNTEAFF. The DNA of the CDR3 is TGTGCCAGCAGGGACAGCATGAACACTGAAGCTTTCTTT. The chain carries TRBV12-3 or TRBV12-4 and TRBJ1-1, with D perhaps TRBD1 (6 bases). The CDR3 has 13 residues. Trimming pared 6 bases from V and 0 bases from J, leaving 8 bases between.

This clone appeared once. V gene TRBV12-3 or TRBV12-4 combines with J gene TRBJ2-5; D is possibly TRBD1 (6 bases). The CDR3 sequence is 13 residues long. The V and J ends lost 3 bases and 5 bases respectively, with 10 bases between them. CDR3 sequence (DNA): TGTGCCAGCAGTTTGGGCAGGGGTGAGACCCAGTACTTC. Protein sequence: CASSLGRGETQYF.

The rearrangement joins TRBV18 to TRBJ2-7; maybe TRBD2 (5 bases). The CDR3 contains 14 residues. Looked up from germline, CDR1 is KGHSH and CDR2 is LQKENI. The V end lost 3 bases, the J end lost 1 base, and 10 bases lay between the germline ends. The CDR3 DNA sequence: TGTGCCAGCTCACCGCCCGGACTTTCCTACGAGCAGTACTTC. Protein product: CASSPPGLSYEQYF.

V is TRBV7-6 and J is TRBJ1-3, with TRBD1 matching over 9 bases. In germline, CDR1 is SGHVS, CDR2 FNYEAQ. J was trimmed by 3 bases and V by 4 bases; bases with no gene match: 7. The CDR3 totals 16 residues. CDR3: CASSWETGGNGNTIYF. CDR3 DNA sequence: TGTGCCAGCAGCTGGGAGACAGGGGGAAATGGAAACACCATATATTTT.

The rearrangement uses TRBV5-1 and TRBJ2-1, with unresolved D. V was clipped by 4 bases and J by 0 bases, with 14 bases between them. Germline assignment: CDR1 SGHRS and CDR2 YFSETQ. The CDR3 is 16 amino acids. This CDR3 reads CASSLGSSSSYNEQFF. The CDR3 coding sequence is TGCGCCAGCAGCCTCGGGTCCAGTAGCTCCTACAATGAGCAGTTCTTC.

The DNA for the CDR3 is TGTGCCAGCTCACCAAGGAGAACCTCTCGTAATACGCAGTATTTT. The encoded protein is CASSPRRTSRNTQYF. The V gene is TRBV18, the J gene TRBJ2-3; D remains ambiguous. This CDR3 comprises 15 residues. CDR1 is KGHSH, CDR2 LQKENI, per germline. Trimming pared 2 bases from V and 7 bases from J, leaving 16 bases between.

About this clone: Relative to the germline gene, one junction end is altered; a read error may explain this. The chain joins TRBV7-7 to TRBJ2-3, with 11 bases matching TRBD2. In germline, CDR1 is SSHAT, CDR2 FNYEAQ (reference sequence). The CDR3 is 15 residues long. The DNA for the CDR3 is TGTGCTAGCAGCTTAGGACTAGCGGGTACAGATACGCAGTATTTT. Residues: CASSLGLAGTDTQYF.

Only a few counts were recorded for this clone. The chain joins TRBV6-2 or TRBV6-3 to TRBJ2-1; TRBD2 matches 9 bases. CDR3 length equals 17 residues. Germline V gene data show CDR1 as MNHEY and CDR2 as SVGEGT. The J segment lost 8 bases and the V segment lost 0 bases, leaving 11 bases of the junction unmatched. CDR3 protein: CASSYSRGGGALDEQFF. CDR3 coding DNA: TGTGCCAGCAGTTACTCGAGGGGCGGGGGGGCCCTAGATGAGCAGTTCTTC.

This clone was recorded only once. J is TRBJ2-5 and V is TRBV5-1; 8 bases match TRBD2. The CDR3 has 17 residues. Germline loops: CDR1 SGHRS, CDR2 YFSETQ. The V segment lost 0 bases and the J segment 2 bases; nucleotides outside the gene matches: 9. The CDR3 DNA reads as TGCGCCAGCAGCTTGGGGCAGCGGGGGTCGATACAAGAGACCCAGTACTTC. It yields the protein CASSLGQRGSIQETQYF.

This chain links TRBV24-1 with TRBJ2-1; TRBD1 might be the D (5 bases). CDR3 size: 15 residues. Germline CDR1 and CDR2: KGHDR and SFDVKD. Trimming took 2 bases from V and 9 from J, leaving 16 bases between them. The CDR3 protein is CATSDSQTGTTEQFF. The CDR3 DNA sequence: TGTGCCACCAGTGATTCGCAAACAGGTACCACTGAGCAGTTCTTC.

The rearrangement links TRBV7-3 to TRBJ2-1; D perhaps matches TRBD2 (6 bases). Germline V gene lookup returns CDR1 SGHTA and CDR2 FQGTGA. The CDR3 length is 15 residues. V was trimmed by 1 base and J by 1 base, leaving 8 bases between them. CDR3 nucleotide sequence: TGTGCCAGCAGCTTAAGGGGGGAGTCCTACAATGAGCAGTTCTTC. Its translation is CASSLRGESYNEQFF.

The CDR3 is CASSLYSVTDTQYF. The DNA for the CDR3 is TGCGCCAGCAGCTTGTACTCGGTCACAGATACGCAGTATTTT. The rearrangement joins TRBV5-1 to TRBJ2-3, with D uncertain. Germline CDR1 reads SGHRS; CDR2 reads YFSETQ. This CDR3 spans 14 amino acids. V was pared by 1 base and J by 2 bases, with 8 bases between.